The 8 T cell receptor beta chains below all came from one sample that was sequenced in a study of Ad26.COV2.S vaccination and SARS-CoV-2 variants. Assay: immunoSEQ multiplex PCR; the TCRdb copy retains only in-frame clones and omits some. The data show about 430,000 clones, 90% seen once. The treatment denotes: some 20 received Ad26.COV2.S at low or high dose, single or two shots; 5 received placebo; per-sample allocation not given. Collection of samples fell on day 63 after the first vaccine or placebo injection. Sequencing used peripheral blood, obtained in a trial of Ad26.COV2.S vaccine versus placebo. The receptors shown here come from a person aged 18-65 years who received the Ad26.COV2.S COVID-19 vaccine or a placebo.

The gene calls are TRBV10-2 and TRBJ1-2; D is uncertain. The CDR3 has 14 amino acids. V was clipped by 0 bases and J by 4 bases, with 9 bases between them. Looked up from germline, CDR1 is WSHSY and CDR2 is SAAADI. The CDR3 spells CASSESRTIYGYTF. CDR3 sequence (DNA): TGCGCCAGCAGTGAGTCGCGGACGATCTATGGCTACACCTTC.

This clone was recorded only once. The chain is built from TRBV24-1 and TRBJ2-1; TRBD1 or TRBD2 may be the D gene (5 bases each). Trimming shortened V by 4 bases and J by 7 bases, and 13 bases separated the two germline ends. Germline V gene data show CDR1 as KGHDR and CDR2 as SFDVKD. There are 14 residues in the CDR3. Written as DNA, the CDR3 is TGTGCCACCAGTGAAGCCGGGGCTCTGAATGAGCAGTTCTTC. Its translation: CATSEAGALNEQFF.

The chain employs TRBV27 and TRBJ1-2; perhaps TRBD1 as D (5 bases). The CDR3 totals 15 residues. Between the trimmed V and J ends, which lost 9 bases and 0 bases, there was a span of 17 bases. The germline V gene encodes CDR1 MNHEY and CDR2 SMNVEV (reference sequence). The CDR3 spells CASRPRDPPNYGYTF. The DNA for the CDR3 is TGTGCCAGTAGGCCGAGGGACCCACCTAACTATGGCTACACCTTC.

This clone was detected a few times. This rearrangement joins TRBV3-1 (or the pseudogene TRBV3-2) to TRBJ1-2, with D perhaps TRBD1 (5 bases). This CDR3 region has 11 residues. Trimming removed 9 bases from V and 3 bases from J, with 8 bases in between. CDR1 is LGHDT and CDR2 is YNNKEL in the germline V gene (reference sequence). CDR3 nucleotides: TGTGCCAGTACAGGAGACTATGGCTACACCTTC. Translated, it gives CASTGDYGYTF.

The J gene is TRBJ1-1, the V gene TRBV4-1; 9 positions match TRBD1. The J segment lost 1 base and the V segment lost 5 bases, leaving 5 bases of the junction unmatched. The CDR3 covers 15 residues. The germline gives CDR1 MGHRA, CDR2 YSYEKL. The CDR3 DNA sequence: TGCGCCAGCAGCATAGGACAGGGGAGGAACACTGAAGCTTTCTTT. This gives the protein CASSIGQGRNTEAFF.

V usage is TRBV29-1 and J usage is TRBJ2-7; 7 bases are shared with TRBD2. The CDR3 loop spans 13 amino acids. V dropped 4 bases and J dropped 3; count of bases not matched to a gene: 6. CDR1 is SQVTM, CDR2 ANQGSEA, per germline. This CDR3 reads CSVGRGRVYEQYF. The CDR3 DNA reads TGCAGCGTTGGACGAGGGAGGGTCTACGAGCAGTACTTC.

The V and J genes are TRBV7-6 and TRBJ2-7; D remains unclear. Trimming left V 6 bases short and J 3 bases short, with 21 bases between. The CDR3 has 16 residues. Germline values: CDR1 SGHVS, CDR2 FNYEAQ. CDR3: CASRRKPWQSVYEQYF. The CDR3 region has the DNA TGTGCCAGCAGACGAAAACCGTGGCAATCGGTCTACGAGCAGTACTTC.

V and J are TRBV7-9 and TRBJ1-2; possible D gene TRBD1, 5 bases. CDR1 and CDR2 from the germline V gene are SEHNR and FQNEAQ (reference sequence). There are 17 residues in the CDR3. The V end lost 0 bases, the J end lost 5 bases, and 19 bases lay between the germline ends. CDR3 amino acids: CASSLAFSDSQRYGYTF. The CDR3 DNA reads TGTGCCAGCAGCTTAGCGTTTAGTGACAGTCAACGTTATGGCTACACCTTC. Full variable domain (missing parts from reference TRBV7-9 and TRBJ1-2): DTGVSQNPRHKITKRGQNVTFRCDPISEHNRLYWYRQTLGQGPEFLTYFQNEAQLEKSRLLSDRFSAERPKGSFSTLEIQRTEQGDSAMYLCASSLAFSDSQRYGYTFGSGTRLTVV.